Sequencing of this TCR beta chain was carried out in a study of metastatic and nonmetastatic thyroid tumors (dated by TCRdb to between 2020 and 2021). Study-wide context: Repertoires were compared across peripheral blood and tumor or nodule tissue samples from malignant and benign thyroid patients.

This clone was counted ten times or more. What this receptor recognizes is not known. The record has no base qualities; no much larger clone is one base away. Overall study results and their limits: In both blood and tumor samples, TCR beta diversity was reported to be significantly higher in malignant tumors than in benign nodules.

Before undergoing thyroid surgery, none of the patients had been given any kind of treatment. The study retrospectively analysed patient clinical samples collected from about 2012 to 2019 using T-cell receptor beta sequencing. Library method: PCR. Sequencing instrument: Illumina HiSeq 4000. High-throughput sequencing was used to profile the TCR beta-chain CDR3 region of each patient. Processing in the source paper ran as follows. Drawing on CDR3 differences between clinicopathological groups, the researchers built a classifier meant to tell apart patients with distant-metastatic papillary thyroid cancer. Repertoire diversity was assessed with the Shannon index, and tumor-blood repertoire similarity with the Morisita-Horn index. The public reads were quality trimmed at Q25 with fastp and then assembled into clones with MiXCR by TCRdb, keeping productive beta chains. The V and J calls here are based on TCRdb, not the publication. In all, the sample holds approximately 28,000 clones, and roughly 19% of those were seen once. About 20% of the sample lies in the top ten.

V sheds 2 bases and J sheds 10 bases, leaving 12 bases between their ends. From the cysteine up to the phenylalanine, the CDR3 has a length of 13 residues. Of all the DNA, just the CDR3 is kept, 39 bases in frame from base 1. Looking up the germline V gene yields CDR1 MNHEY and CDR2 SVGAGI. Recombination connected TRBV6-5 to TRBJ1-5; a tentative D call is TRBD1 (6 bases match). Sequencing was done on a sample of blood. The sequence derives from a female donor with papillary thyroid cancer or a benign thyroid nodule (not recorded which). Some clones in this sample may be carry-over from other donors' samples. Here the CDR3 is given as CASSYGQLSPQHF. The sequenced DNA: TGTGCCAGCAGTTACGGACAGCTTTCTCCCCAGCATTTT.